The sequence of this T cell receptor beta chain was determined in a study of human T cells and chemical hapten exposure (dated by TCRdb to the early 2020s). As for the study more broadly: For sensitization, 2% DPC in acetone was applied to a 2 cm by 2 cm area of upper inner arm skin. Patients additionally received weekly therapeutic DPC doses to the scalp throughout the approximately 22-week study period. In alopecia patients, the study followed how the peripheral blood TCR repertoire changed in vivo over primary and secondary sensitization to diphenylcyclopropenone (DPC), a hapten. Patch tests used Finn chambers with 0.01% DPC on the upper back, scored after 6 days by International Contact Dermatitis Research Group standards. Blood samples were taken from patients before sensitization (week 0) and then at 2, 6 and about 24 weeks after DPC sensitization. The libraries were sequenced as a pool, and the TCR yield per sample differed mostly because of small variations in library volumes within the pool. About 29 alopecia patients gave blood for TCR sequencing at one to four time points (pre-sensitization, 2, 6 and 24 weeks). Most of the patients in the cohort were female, and the cohort covered alopecia areata with under or over 50% scalp involvement, alopecia totalis and alopecia universalis.

The library was built by means of RACE. The listed sequencing device is NextSeq 500. Library preparation attached unique molecular identifiers to individual cDNA molecules for quantitative, reproducible TCR counting. Both TCR alpha and TCR beta chains were sequenced from each blood RNA sample. Concerning the study's data processing: A median of around 100,000 TCRs per sample was observed, with a range of 23,224 to 690,600. The Decombinator software suite was used to annotate V, J and CDR3 in the TCR reads. To make PS versus PT1 abundance plots, every sample was subsampled to the same number of TCRs (28,000). Expanded TCRs were defined as absent before sensitization and observed at least eight times at the 2-week time point. The public sequencing data were trimmed at Q25 with fastp and processed into clonotypes with MiXCR by TCRdb, which kept only in-frame beta chains. Records with the same CDR3 protein are collapsed into one entry carrying the most frequent genes and DNA. TCRdb assigned the V and J calls; the authors' analysis was not used. This sample holds about 120,000 distinct CDR3 sequences; 9% to 14% were observed only once. The ten largest clones take up 1.1% to 1.5% of the sample.

According to the study, the label for this sample's time point signals: patch test 1, 2 weeks after DPC sensitization. This specimen's treatment or condition label, per the study, means: therapeutic diphenylcyclopropenone sensitization with weekly scalp DPC. Blood at each patch-test visit was drawn before the patch test was applied. To be eligible, patients had to be aged 18 to 70, diagnosed with alopecia and judged suitable for DPC therapy, while pregnant patients were excluded. Total RNA was extracted from unfractionated whole blood collected in Tempus Blood RNA tubes. This clonotype was recorded a few times. Its antigen is still unknown. No quality values exist for individual bases; no much larger clone is one base distant. What the study reported, not specific to this receptor: All patients had alopecia, a presumed autoimmune disease, so their immune response might differ from that of healthy individuals. DPC sensitization did not change the number of TCRs with a frequency above 1 in 1000, and there was no evidence of changes in global repertoire structure. After repeated subsampling, changes were observed in the strength of the expansion versus patch-test correlation and in the threshold at which the correlation became significant. Significantly more large CDR3 similarity clusters were formed by expanded TCRs than by pre-sensitization or healthy control sets, consistent with antigen-driven responses. A positive correlation was found between the number of PT1 expanded TCRs and patch test score, with significance reached at thresholds 8, 16 and 32 but not 4.

The TCR was taken from a woman aged 45-65 years with alopecia areata. Some clones in this sample may be carry-over from other donors' samples. The material was whole blood, obtained in connection with sensitization to the hapten diphenylcyclopropenone (DPC).

The CDR3 reads as follows: CASSLGSYTQYF. The DNA sequence is as follows: TGTGCCAGCAGCTTAGGTTCTTATACGCAGTATTTT. The chain is made from TRBV7-2 and TRBJ2-3, with the D gene not clear enough to name. The V end loses 1 base and the J end loses 7 bases, and a stretch of 6 bases separates them. Its CDR3 holds 12 amino acids, cysteine through phenylalanine. Only CDR3 DNA is held: 36 bases, read in frame from base 1. The germline V gene provides CDR1 SGHTA and CDR2 FQGNSA.